This is a list of T cell receptor beta chains from one sample in a study of OX40 agonist ivuxolimab in advanced cancers. Only in-frame clones appear in the TCRdb table, and some are missing; sequencing was by immunoSEQ multiplex PCR. This table holds some 87,000 clones, around nine tenths found once. The sample in question was CD4+ or CD8+ T cells sorted from blood, obtained in a trial of the OX40 agonist ivuxolimab. These TCRs come from an adult with an advanced solid tumor such as melanoma, head and neck, liver or kidney cancer. Each CDR3 is given with its conserved first and last residue. The D gene is left open where the match is weak. For some rows the clone size is stated as once, few or many, or as a class when expanded; others skip it.

TRBV7-8,.,.,TRBJ1-5,TGTGCCAGCAGCTTAAGACCGGGGGGCCTTGGGCAGCCCCAGCATTTT,CASSLRPGGLGQPQHF
TRBV10-1,.,.,TRBJ2-7,TGCGCCAGCAGTGAAATTTCCTCCTACGAGCAGTACTTC,CASSEISSYEQYF
TRBV10-1,.,TRBD2,TRBJ2-5,TGCGCCAGCAGTGAGGGACTAGTGGGAGAGACCCAGTACTTC,CASSEGLVGETQYF
TRBV19,.,.,TRBJ1-2,TGTGCCAGTAGTATCCCCGGCCCGGTGGTCTATGGCTACACCTTC,CASSIPGPVVYGYTF
TRBV11-3,.,.,TRBJ1-5,TGTGCCAGCAGCTTAGATGCGGGGGGGACACCTAAGCATTTT,CASSLDAGGTPKHF
TRBV9,few,TRBD1,TRBJ1-2,TGTGCCAGCAGCGTGGGACAGGTGCCCTCCTATGGCTACACCTTC,CASSVGQVPSYGYTF
TRBV28,.,TRBD1,TRBJ1-5,TGTGCCAGCTTCGTACAGGGGAAGGGGAACAATCAGCCCCAGCATTTT,CASFVQGKGNNQPQHF
TRBV19,once,TRBD1,TRBJ1-5,TGTGCCAGCAGTCACAGGGGGCTCAATCAGCCCCAGCATTTT,CASSHRGLNQPQHF
TRBV14,.,.,TRBJ2-1,TGTGCCAGCAGGGGCCTTAGCTCCTACAATGAGCAGTTCTTC,CASRGLSSYNEQFF
TRBV7-8,few,.,TRBJ1-2,TGTGCCAGCAGCTCGTACGGGGTGAGAACCTTC,CASSSYGVRTF
TRBV5-6,.,.,TRBJ2-5,TGTGCCAGCAGCTTGGGCCAGAAAGAGACCCAGTACTTC,CASSLGQKETQYF
TRBV10-3,.,.,TRBJ2-1,TGTGCCATCAGTGAGGCCCCCCTGCGGCGAGATGAGCAGTTCTTC,CAISEAPLRRDEQFF
TRBV11-2,.,.,TRBJ1-4,TGTGCCAGCAGCTCCGGACAGACAACTAATGAAAAACTGTTTTTT,CASSSGQTTNEKLFF
TRBV11-3,.,.,TRBJ1-1,TGTGCCAGCAGCTTGGGTGGCAGTGGGGTAACTGAAGCTTTCTTT,CASSLGGSGVTEAFF
TRBV5-1,few,.,TRBJ1-1,TGCGCCAGCAGCCTTACAGGGATGAACACTGAAGCTTTCTTT,CASSLTGMNTEAFF
TRBV19,.,.,TRBJ2-7,TGTGCCAGTAGTGGCAGACTTGCCCCCTACGAGCAGTACTTC,CASSGRLAPYEQYF
TRBV13,few,.,TRBJ2-2,TGTGCCAGCAGCCCGCGGAGGGAGCTGTTTTTT,CASSPRRELFF
TRBV18,.,.,TRBJ1-1,TGTGCCAGCTCACCACAGCAGGGAGGGACTGAAGCTTTCTTT,CASSPQQGGTEAFF
TRBV11-3,.,.,TRBJ2-7,TGTGCCAGCAGCCTATACTCAGGGGAAGGGACCTACGAGCAGTACTTC,CASSLYSGEGTYEQYF
TRBV28,.,.,TRBJ1-2,TGTGCCAGCAGTTCCCCTCGGATTGGTGGCTACACCTTC,CASSSPRIGGYTF
TRBV5-1,.,TRBD2,TRBJ2-2,TGCGCCAGCAGCGAGCCGACTAGCGGGGGGGTCGGCACCGGGGAGCTGTTTTTT,CASSEPTSGGVGTGELFF
TRBV5-1,.,.,TRBJ2-3,TGCGCCAGCAGCTTGGGGCCAGCGGCCACAGATACGCAGTATTTT,CASSLGPAATDTQYF
TRBV5-1,.,TRBD1,TRBJ2-6,TGCGCCAGCAGCCCTGGGACAGCCTCTGGGGCCAACGTCCTGACTTTC,CASSPGTASGANVLTF
TRBV9,once,.,TRBJ1-2,TGTGCCAGCAGCGTAGGTAGAGGGGCTAACTATGGCTACACCTTC,CASSVGRGANYGYTF
TRBV7-2,.,.,TRBJ2-1,TGTGCCAGCAGCTTAGGCCGGGGGCGTGTTGAGCAGTTCTTC,CASSLGRGRVEQFF
TRBV7-9,.,.,TRBJ2-5,TGTGCCAGCAGCCCTCTAGAGACCCAGTACTTC,CASSPLETQYF
TRBV2,.,TRBD2,TRBJ2-7,TGTGCCAGCAGGGTAGCGGGAGCTTTCGAGCAGTACTTC,CASRVAGAFEQYF
TRBV7-9,few,.,TRBJ1-2,TGTGCCAGCAGCGAGGGCAGCTATGGCTACACCTTC,CASSEGSYGYTF
TRBV18,.,.,TRBJ2-3,TGTGCCAGCTCACCCACGAACCAGGGTGCAGATACGCAGTATTTT,CASSPTNQGADTQYF
TRBV4-1,once,.,TRBJ2-7,TGCGCCAGCAGCCGATTCGTCCGGTCCACGGGACCAACGACCTACGAGCAGTACTTC,CASSRFVRSTGPTTYEQYF
TRBV11-2,.,.,TRBJ1-5,TGTGCCAGCAGCTTGCAAGCACGGCAGCCCCAGCATTTT,CASSLQARQPQHF
TRBV29-1,once,.,TRBJ2-5,TGCAGCGTCGCCGGAGGGGGGCGCGAGACCCAGTACTTC,CSVAGGGRETQYF
TRBV9,few,TRBD2,TRBJ2-5,TGTGCCAGCAGCGTAGAAGATTGGGGGGGTGAGACCCAGTACTTC,CASSVEDWGGETQYF
TRBV11-1,once,.,TRBJ1-2,TGTGCCAGCTCTGAGGAGGGGAAAAACTATGGCTACACCTTC,CASSEEGKNYGYTF
TRBV5-1,.,TRBD1,TRBJ2-5,TGCGCCAGCAGCTTGGGGGACAGACAAGAGACCCAGTACTTC,CASSLGDRQETQYF
TRBV6-8,.,TRBD1,TRBJ1-2,TGTGCCAGCAGTCCGGGACAGGGCACTAACTATGGCTACACCTTC,CASSPGQGTNYGYTF
TRBV6-4,.,.,TRBJ1-5,TGTGCCAGCTCAGGGGAGGGAGATCAGCCCCAGCATTTT,CASSGEGDQPQHF
TRBV27,.,.,TRBJ1-4,TGTGCCAGCATTTTAGGGAGAAAACTGTTTTTT,CASILGRKLFF
TRBV5-1,.,TRBD2,TRBJ2-4,TGCGCCAGCAGCCCCCCGCAGGGCGGGGGAAACATTCAGTACTTC,CASSPPQGGGNIQYF
TRBV9,.,.,TRBJ2-1,TGTGCCAGCAGCGTAGACCTTAGTAGCGAGCAGTTCTTC,CASSVDLSSEQFF
TRBV7-9,once,.,TRBJ2-3,TGTGCCAGCAGCTCTAAGGTTTCGGCCCCCACAGATACGCAGTATTTT,CASSSKVSAPTDTQYF
TRBV2,.,.,TRBJ2-1,TGTGCCAGCAGTGTGGGGGGATACAATGAGCAGTTCTTC,CASSVGGYNEQFF
TRBV5-4,.,.,TRBJ2-3,TGTGCCAGCAGCTTGGCGGGTGTGGATACGCAGTATTTT,CASSLAGVDTQYF
TRBV20-1,.,.,TRBJ1-4,TGCAGTGCTAGACATAATGAAAAACTGTTTTTT,CSARHNEKLFF
TRBV6-5,.,TRBD1,TRBJ1-1,TGTGCCAGCAGTTACTTAGTTGGACAGGGGAACACTGAAGCTTTCTTT,CASSYLVGQGNTEAFF
TRBV6-1,.,TRBD1,TRBJ1-1,TGTGCCAGCAGGCCGGGACAGGGAGGAAGGGCGGAAGCTTTCTTT,CASRPGQGGRAEAFF
TRBV7-7,.,.,TRBJ2-1,TGTGCCAGCAGCTTATGGCAGGCCAATGAGCAGTTCTTC,CASSLWQANEQFF
TRBV6-1,.,TRBD1,TRBJ1-2,TGTGCCAGCAGTGACCGGGACAGGGGGCTCTATGGCTACACCTTC,CASSDRDRGLYGYTF
TRBV20-1,.,.,TRBJ2-5,TGCAGTGCTCCACCTTTGGAGACCCAGTACTTC,CSAPPLETQYF
TRBV10-2,.,.,TRBJ2-5,TGCGCCAGCAGTGAGTCAAGCGGGGAGACCCAGTACTTC,CASSESSGETQYF
TRBV9,.,.,TRBJ2-2,TGTGCCAGCAGCGTAACCATGAGGAACACCGGGGAGCTGTTTTTT,CASSVTMRNTGELFF
TRBV7-8,.,.,TRBJ2-1,TGTGCCAGCAGCTTATTGCCAGGGACAACCTACAATGAGCAGTTCTTC,CASSLLPGTTYNEQFF
TRBV23-1,.,TRBD2,TRBJ2-3,TGCGCCAGCAGTCCAGGCGGGGGGGCCTGGTATTTT,CASSPGGGAWYF
TRBV13,.,TRBD2,TRBJ2-2,TGTGCCAGCAGCTGCGGGACTAGCGGGACCTGTCCGAACACCGGGGAGCTGTTTTTT,CASSCGTSGTCPNTGELFF
TRBV6-1,.,.,TRBJ1-5,TGTGCCAGCAGACCCCGTATCGGGCAGCCCCAGCATTTT,CASRPRIGQPQHF
TRBV5-4,.,TRBD2,TRBJ2-7,TGTGCCAGCAGCTTGGGGGGTAGCGGGAGGAGCTCCTACGAGCAGTACTTC,CASSLGGSGRSSYEQYF
TRBV11-2,.,.,TRBJ2-7,TGTGCCAGCAGCCCCTCCACAGGGGGGGGTTACGAGCAGTACTTC,CASSPSTGGGYEQYF
TRBV23-1,.,.,TRBJ1-4,TGCGCCAGCAGTCCGGGGGAGGATGGGGAAAAACTGTTTTTT,CASSPGEDGEKLFF
TRBV30,.,.,TRBJ1-2,TGTGCCTGGTTCGAGGAAACTATCTATGGCTACACCTTC,CAWFEETIYGYTF
TRBV28,.,TRBD1,TRBJ2-7,TGTGCCAGCAGTTTTAGGGACAGGGATCATTACGAGCAGTACTTC,CASSFRDRDHYEQYF